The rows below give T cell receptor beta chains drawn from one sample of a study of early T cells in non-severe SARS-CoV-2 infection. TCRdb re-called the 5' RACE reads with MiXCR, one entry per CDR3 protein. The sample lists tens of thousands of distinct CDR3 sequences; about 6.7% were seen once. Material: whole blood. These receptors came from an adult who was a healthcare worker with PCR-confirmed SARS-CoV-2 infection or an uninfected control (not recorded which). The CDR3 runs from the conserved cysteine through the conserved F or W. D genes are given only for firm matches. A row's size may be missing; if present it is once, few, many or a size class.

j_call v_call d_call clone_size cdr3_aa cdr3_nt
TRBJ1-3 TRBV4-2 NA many CASGSEGNTIYF TGTGCCTCCGGGTCTGAAGGAAACACCATATATTTT
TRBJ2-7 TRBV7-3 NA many CASSLGDSYEQYF TGTGCCAGCAGCTTGGGGGACTCCTACGAGCAGTACTTC
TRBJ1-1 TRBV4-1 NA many CASSQDRVVRANTEAFF TGCGCCAGCAGCCAAGATCGAGTCGTCAGGGCGAACACTGAAGCTTTCTTT
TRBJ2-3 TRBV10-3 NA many CAISVGGKGTDTQYF TGTGCCATCAGTGTTGGGGGGAAGGGTACGGATACGCAGTATTTT
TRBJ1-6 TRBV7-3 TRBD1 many CASSFTGASDSPLHF TGTGCCAGCAGCTTCACAGGGGCCTCCGATTCACCCCTCCACTTT
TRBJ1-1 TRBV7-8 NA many CASSLAGFGTEAFF TGTGCCAGCAGCTTAGCTGGGTTTGGCACTGAAGCTTTCTTT
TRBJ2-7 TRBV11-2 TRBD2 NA CASSLGAGEYEQYF TGTGCCAGCAGCTTAGGCGCGGGAGAGTACGAGCAGTACTTC
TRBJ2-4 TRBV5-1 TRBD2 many CASSLEGLPAGLVLAKNIQYF TGCGCCAGCAGCTTGGAGGGTTTACCGGCGGGACTAGTGCTAGCCAAAAACATTCAGTACTTC
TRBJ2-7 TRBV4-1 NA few CASSQVDNSRYEQYF TGCGCCAGCAGCCAAGTCGACAATTCGCGGTACGAGCAGTACTTC
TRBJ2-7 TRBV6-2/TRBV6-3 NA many CASSYRGTHPYEQYF TGTGCCAGCAGTTATAGGGGGACCCACCCCTACGAGCAGTACTTC
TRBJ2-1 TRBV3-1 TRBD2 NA CASSLTSGGRHEQFF TGTGCCAGCAGCCTTACTAGCGGGGGTAGGCATGAGCAGTTCTTC
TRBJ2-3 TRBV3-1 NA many CASSHSWASGTDTQYF TGTGCCAGCAGCCACTCCTGGGCTAGCGGCACAGATACGCAGTATTTT
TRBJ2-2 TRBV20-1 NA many CSARDLLAGEAGELFF TGCAGTGCTAGAGATCTCTTAGCCGGGGAAGCCGGGGAGCTGTTTTTT
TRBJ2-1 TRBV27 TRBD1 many CASSWTGAKSTDEQFF TGTGCCAGCAGTTGGACAGGGGCGAAATCTACAGATGAGCAGTTCTTC
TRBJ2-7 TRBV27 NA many CASSLRQDYEQYF TGTGCCAGCAGTTTAAGGCAAGACTACGAGCAGTACTTC
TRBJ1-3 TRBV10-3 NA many CAIRDSVKSSGNTIYF TGTGCCATCAGGGACTCCGTCAAGAGCTCTGGAAACACCATATATTTT
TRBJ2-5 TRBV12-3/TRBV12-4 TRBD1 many CASSLTRDRGGQETQYF TGTGCCAGCAGTCTGACTCGGGACAGGGGAGGTCAAGAGACCCAGTACTTC
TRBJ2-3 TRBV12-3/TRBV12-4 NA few CATSFDNSPWGEITDTQYF TGTGCCACCAGTTTTGACAACTCCCCTTGGGGGGAGATTACAGATACGCAGTATTTT
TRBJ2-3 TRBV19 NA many CASSITGTASTDTQYF TGTGCCAGTAGTATCACCGGTACGGCTAGCACAGATACGCAGTATTTT
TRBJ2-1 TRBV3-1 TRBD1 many CASRLQGAGNEQFF TGTGCCAGCAGACTTCAGGGGGCTGGAAATGAGCAGTTCTTC
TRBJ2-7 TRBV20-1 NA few CSASRNTVYSYEQYF TGCAGTGCTAGTCGAAACACAGTGTACTCCTACGAGCAGTACTTC
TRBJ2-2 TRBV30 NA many CAWSVQDGTGELFF TGTGCCTGGAGTGTACAAGACGGCACCGGGGAGCTGTTTTTT
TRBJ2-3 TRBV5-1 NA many CASSYLLSTDTQYF TGCGCCAGCAGTTACCTTTTGAGCACAGATACGCAGTATTTT
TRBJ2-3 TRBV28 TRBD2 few CASSLGLGGTDTQYF TGTGCCAGCAGTTTGGGGCTGGGGGGGACAGATACGCAGTATTTT
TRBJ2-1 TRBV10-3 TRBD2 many CAIMTSGRAYNEQFF TGTGCCATCATGACTAGCGGGAGGGCCTACAATGAGCAGTTCTTC
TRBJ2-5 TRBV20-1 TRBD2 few CSANKREALKETQYF TGCAGTGCTAATAAGCGGGAGGCGTTAAAAGAGACCCAGTACTTC
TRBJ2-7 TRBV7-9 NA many CASSLATGSTGEQYF TGTGCCAGCAGCTTAGCCACAGGATCTACGGGGGAGCAGTACTTC
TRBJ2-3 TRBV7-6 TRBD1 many CASSPTGYTQYF TGTGCCAGCAGCCCGACAGGGTATACGCAGTATTTT
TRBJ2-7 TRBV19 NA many CASSSDISYEQYF TGTGCCAGTAGTTCGGACATATCCTACGAGCAGTACTTC
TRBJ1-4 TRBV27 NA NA CASTGGPGGEKLFF TGTGCCAGCACCGGGGGGCCGGGCGGAGAAAAACTGTTTTTT
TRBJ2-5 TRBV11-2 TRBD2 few CASSPRDELAGAAETQYF TGTGCCAGCAGCCCAAGAGATGAACTAGCGGGAGCTGCGGAGACCCAGTACTTC
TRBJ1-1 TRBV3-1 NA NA CASKEGPTTEAFF TGTGCCAGCAAGGAGGGCCCCACCACTGAAGCTTTCTTT
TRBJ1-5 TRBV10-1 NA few CASSTRPMRGNQPQHF TGCGCCAGCAGTACCAGGCCGATGAGGGGCAATCAGCCCCAGCATTTT